The present T cell receptor (beta chain) was sequenced within a study of shared clonotypes between healthy human individuals. General study findings and limits: Shared across a few donors were roughly 5% of the naive CD4 clonotypes.

Points on this clone: Its specificity is not known.

Some clones are missing from TCRdb's copy, which holds only in-frame ones; the method was immunoSEQ multiplex PCR. The sample yields millions of clones, approximately 94% seen once. The CDR3 loop spans 14 amino acids. Germline V gene lookup returns CDR1 MNHEY and CDR2 SVGAGI. Trimming removed 6 bases from V and 2 bases from J, with 12 bases in between. Cells designated naive CD8 were CD45RO-negative and were positively selected for CCR7, with terminally differentiated effector memory CD45RA+ cells excluded. The chain is built from TRBV6-5 and TRBJ2-3, with D possibly matching TRBD2 (6 bases). This clonotype was obtained from a man younger than 30 in good health. Some clones in this sample may be carry-over from other donors' samples. The sample consisted of naive CD8+ T cells from PBMCs. The CDR3 DNA sequence: TGTGCCAGCAGGGAGGGCTCCGACACAGATACGCAGTATTTT. This gives the protein CASREGSDTDTQYF.